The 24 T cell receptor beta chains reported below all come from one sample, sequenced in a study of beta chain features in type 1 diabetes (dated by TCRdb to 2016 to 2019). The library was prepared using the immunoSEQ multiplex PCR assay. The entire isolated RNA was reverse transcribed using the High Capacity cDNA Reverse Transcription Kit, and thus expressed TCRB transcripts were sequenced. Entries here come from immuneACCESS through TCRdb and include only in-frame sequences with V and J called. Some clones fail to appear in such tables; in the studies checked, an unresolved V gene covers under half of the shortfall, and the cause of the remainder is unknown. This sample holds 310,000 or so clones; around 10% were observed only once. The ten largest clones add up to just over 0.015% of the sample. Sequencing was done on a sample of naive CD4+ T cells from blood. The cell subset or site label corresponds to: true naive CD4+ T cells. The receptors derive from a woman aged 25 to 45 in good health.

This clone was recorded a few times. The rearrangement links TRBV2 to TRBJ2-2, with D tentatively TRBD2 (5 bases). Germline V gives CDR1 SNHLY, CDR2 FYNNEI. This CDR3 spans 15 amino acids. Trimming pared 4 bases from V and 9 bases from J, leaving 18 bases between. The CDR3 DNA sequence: TGTGCCAGCAGTGGGAGAAAACTAGTCTACCGGGAGCTGTTTTTT. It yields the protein CASSGRKLVYRELFF. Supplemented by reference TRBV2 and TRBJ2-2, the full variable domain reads EPEVTQTPSHQVTQMGQEVILRCVPISNHLYFYWYRQILGQKVEFLVSFYNNEISEKSEIFDDQFSVERPDGSNFTLKIRSTKLEDSAMYFCASSGRKLVYRELFFGEGSRLTVL.

CDR3 nucleotides: TGCGCCAGCACACCGGAGGGACAGGGGTTAGCGGGCACCACAGATACGCAGTATTTT. Protein: CASTPEGQGLAGTTDTQYF. The chain employs TRBV4-3 and TRBJ2-3; 10 nucleotides line up with TRBD1. After removal of 7 bases from V and 2 bases from J, the junction contained 18 bases not matched to a gene. The CDR3 has 19 residues. Per the germline V gene, CDR1 is LGHNA and CDR2 is YSLEER.

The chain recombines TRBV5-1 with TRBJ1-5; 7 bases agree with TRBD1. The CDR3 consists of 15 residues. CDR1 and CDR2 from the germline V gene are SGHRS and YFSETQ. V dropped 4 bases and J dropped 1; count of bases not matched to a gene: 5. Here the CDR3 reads CASSRTTGSNQPQHF. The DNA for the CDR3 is TGCGCCAGCAGCCGTACGACAGGGAGCAATCAGCCCCAGCATTTT.

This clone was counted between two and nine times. The CDR3 DNA is TGCAGCGTTGTAGCAGGGGGGCAAGAGACCCAGTACTTC. Translated, it gives CSVVAGGQETQYF. V usage is TRBV29-1 and J usage is TRBJ2-5; D is perhaps TRBD1 (7 bases). Looked up from germline, CDR1 is SQVTM and CDR2 is ANQGSEA. The CDR3 length is 13 residues. Trimming took 4 bases from V and 2 from J, leaving 11 bases between them.

The CDR3 region is CATSRILAGGPGEQYF. The CDR3 DNA reads as TGTGCCACCAGCAGGATACTAGCGGGAGGGCCCGGCGAGCAGTACTTC. This sequence joins TRBV15 and TRBJ2-7; 13 bases map to TRBD2. The CDR3 covers 16 residues. Germline V gene data show CDR1 as LNHNV and CDR2 as YYDKDF (reference sequence). Unmatched junction bases numbered 8, after V lost 3 bases and J lost 6 bases.

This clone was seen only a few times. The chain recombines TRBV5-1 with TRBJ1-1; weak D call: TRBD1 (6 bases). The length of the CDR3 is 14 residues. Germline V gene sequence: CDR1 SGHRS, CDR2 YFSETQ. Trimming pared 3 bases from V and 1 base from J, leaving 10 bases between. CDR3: CASSSTGQNTEAFF. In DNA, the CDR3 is TGCGCCAGCAGCTCTACGGGACAGAACACTGAAGCTTTCTTT.

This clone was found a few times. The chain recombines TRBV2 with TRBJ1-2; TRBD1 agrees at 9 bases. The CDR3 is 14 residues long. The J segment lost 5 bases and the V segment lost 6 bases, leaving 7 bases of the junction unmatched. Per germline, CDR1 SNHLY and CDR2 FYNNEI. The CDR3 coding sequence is TGTGCCAGCAGGGTAGGACAGGGGATATATGGCTACACCTTC. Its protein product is CASRVGQGIYGYTF.

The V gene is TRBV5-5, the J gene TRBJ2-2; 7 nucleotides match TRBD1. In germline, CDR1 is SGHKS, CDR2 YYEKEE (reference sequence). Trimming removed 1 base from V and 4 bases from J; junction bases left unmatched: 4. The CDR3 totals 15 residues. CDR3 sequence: CASSLQGVLTGELFF. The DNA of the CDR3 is TGTGCCAGCAGCTTGCAGGGGGTACTCACCGGGGAGCTGTTTTTT. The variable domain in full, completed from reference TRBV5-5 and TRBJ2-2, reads DAGVTQSPTHLIKTRGQQVTLRCSPISGHKSVSWYQQVLGQGPQFIFQYYEKEERGRGNFPDRFSARQFPNYSSELNVNALLLGDSALYLCASSLQGVLTGELFFGEGSRLTVL.

This chain's CDR3 is CASSTQGAGTEAFF. DNA of the CDR3: TGTGCCAGCAGCACCCAGGGGGCGGGCACTGAAGCTTTCTTT. This chain connects TRBV7-9 to TRBJ1-1; 8 bases align to TRBD1. The J segment lost 4 bases and the V segment lost 5 bases, leaving 6 bases of the junction unmatched. This CDR3 has 14 residues. Germline V gives CDR1 SEHNR, CDR2 FQNEAQ (reference sequence).

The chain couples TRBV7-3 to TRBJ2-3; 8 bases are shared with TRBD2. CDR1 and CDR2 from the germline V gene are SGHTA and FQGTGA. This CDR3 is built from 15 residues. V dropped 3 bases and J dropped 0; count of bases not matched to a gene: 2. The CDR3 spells CASSLASGSTDTQYF. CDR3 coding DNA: TGTGCCAGCAGCTTGGCTAGCGGGAGCACAGATACGCAGTATTTT. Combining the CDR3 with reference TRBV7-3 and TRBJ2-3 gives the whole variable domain GAGVSQTPSNKVTEKGKYVELRCDPISGHTALYWYRQSLGQGPEFLIYFQGTGAADDSGLPNDRFFAVRPEGSVSTLKIQRTERGDSAVYLCASSLASGSTDTQYFGPGTRLTVL.

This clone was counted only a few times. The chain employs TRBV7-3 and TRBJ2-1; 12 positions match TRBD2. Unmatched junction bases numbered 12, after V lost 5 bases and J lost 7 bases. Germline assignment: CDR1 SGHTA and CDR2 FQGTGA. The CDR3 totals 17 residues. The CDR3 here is CASSPQAAGLAGNEQFF. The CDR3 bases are TGTGCCAGCAGCCCCCAGGCGGCTGGACTAGCGGGGAATGAGCAGTTCTTC.

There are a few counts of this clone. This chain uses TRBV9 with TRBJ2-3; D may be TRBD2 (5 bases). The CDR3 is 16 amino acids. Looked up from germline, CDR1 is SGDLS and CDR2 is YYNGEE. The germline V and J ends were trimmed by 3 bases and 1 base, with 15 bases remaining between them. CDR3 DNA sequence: TGTGCCAGCAGCGCGTCAAATCGGGGTCGCACAGATACGCAGTATTTT. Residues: CASSASNRGRTDTQYF.

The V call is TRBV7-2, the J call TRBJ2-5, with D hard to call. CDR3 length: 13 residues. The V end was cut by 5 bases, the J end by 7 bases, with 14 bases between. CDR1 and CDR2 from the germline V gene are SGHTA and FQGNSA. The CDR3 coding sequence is TGTGCCAGCAGCCCGCCCGGCCCGGGGACCCAGTACTTC. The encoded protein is CASSPPGPGTQYF.

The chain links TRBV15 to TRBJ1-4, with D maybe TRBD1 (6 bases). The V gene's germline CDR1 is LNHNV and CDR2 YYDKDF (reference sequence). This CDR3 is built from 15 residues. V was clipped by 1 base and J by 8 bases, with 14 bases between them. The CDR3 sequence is CATSRARQGNEKLFF. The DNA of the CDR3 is TGTGCCACCAGCAGAGCTAGGCAGGGGAACGAAAAACTGTTTTTT.

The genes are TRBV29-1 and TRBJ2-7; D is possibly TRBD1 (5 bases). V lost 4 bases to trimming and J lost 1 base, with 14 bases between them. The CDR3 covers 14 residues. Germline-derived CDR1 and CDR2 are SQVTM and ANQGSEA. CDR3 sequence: CSVGIQGVSYEQYF. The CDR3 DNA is TGCAGCGTTGGAATCCAAGGGGTTTCCTACGAGCAGTACTTC.

CDR3 sequence (DNA): TGTGCCAGCAGCCAAGATGGGGTAGCGGGGGCCTCCTACAATGAGCAGTTCTTC. Encoded protein: CASSQDGVAGASYNEQFF. The V call is TRBV4-2, the J call TRBJ2-1; TRBD2 aligns across 9 bases. Trimming removed 0 bases from V and 0 bases from J; junction bases left unmatched: 6. Germline V lookup: CDR1 LGHNA, CDR2 YNFKEQ. This CDR3 has 18 amino acids.

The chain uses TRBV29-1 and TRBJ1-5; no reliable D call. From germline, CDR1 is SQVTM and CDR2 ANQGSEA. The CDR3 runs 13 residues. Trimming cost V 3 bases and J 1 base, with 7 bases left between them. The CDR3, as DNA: TGCAGCGTTGAGACTGAAAGCAATCAGCCCCAGCATTTT. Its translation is CSVETESNQPQHF.

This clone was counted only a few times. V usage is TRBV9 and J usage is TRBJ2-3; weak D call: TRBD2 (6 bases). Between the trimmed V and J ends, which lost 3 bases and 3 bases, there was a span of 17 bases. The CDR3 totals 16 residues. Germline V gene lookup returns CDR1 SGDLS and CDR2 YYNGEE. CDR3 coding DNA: TGTGCCAGCAGCGCCGACGGGGGTGCAGAGACAGATACGCAGTATTTT. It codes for CASSADGGAETDTQYF. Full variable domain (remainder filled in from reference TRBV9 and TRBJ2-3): DSGVTQTPKHLITATGQRVTLRCSPRSGDLSVYWYQQSLDQGLQFLIQYYNGEERAKGNILERFSAQQFPDLHSELNLSSLELGDSALYFCASSADGGAETDTQYFGPGTRLTVL.

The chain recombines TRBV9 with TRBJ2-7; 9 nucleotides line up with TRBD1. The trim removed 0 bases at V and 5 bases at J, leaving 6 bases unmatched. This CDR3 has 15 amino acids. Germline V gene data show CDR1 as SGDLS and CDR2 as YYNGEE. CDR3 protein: CASSVGGTGSNEQYF. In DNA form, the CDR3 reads TGTGCCAGCAGCGTAGGTGGGACAGGGTCAAACGAGCAGTACTTC. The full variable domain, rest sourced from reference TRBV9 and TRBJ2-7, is DSGVTQTPKHLITATGQRVTLRCSPRSGDLSVYWYQQSLDQGLQFLIQYYNGEERAKGNILERFSAQQFPDLHSELNLSSLELGDSALYFCASSVGGTGSNEQYFGPGTRLTVT.

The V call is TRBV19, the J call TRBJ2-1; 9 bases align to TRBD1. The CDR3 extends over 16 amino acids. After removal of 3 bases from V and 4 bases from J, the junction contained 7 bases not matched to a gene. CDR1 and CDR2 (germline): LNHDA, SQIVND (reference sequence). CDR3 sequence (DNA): TGTGCCAGTAGTATGAGACGGGACAGGGAGTACAATGAGCAGTTCTTC. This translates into CASSMRRDREYNEQFF.

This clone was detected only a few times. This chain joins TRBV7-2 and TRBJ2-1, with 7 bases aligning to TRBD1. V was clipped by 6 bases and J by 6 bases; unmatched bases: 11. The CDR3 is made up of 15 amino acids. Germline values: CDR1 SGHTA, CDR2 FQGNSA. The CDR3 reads CASRSTGVRSNEQFF. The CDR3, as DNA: TGTGCCAGCAGGAGCACAGGGGTCCGAAGCAATGAGCAGTTCTTC.

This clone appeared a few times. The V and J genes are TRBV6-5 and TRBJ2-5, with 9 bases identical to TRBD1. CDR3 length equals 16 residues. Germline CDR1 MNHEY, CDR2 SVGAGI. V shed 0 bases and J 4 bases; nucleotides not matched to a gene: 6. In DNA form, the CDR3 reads TGTGCCAGCAGTTACTCGTCGGGACAGGGTGGAGAGACCCAGTACTTC. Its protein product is CASSYSSGQGGETQYF.

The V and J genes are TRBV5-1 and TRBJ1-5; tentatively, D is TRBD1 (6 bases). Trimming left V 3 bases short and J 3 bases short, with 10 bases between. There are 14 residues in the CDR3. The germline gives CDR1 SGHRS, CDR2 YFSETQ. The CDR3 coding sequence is TGCGCCAGCAGCTCTGGACAGCCCAATCAGCCCCAGCATTTT. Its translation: CASSSGQPNQPQHF.

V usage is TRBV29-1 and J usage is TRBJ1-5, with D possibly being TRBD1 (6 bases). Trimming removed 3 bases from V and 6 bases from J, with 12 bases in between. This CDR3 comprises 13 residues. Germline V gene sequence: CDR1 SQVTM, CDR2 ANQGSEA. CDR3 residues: CSVESGVGQPQHF. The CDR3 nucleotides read TGCAGCGTTGAGTCAGGGGTGGGTCAGCCCCAGCATTTT.